This TCR beta chain originates from a study of tumor-infiltrating lymphocytes in localized non-small cell lung cancer. Study-level background: Patients included smokers and never-smokers with various histologies, some sampled after neoadjuvant chemotherapy.

Sequenced by immunoSEQ multiplex PCR; TCRdb stores in-frame clones only, minus some. The sample lists just under 30,000 clones; 80% to 90% were seen once. The receptor was isolated from a human donor with non-small cell lung cancer. Input material: lung tumor tissue.

The CDR3 nucleotides read TGTGCCAGCAGCCAAGATGGTGCTCAGCAGTACTTC. This encodes CASSQDGAQQYF. The chain is built from TRBV14 and TRBJ2-5; D is undetermined. Trimming pared 0 bases from V and 11 bases from J, leaving 10 bases between. The CDR3 is 12 amino acids. Germline assignment: CDR1 SGHDN and CDR2 FVKESK.